This TCR beta chain was sequenced for a study of T cells in Graves' hyperthyroidism and ophthalmopathy. Trimming stripped 8 bases from V and 4 bases from J, with 19 bases between. Germline CDR1 is SGHVS and CDR2 is FQNEAQ. The CDR3 runs to 15 residues. Amplified TCR beta CDR3 regions derived from RNA transcripts. TCR CDR3 underwent first-round RT-PCR with the HTBI primer set. One entry per CDR3 protein, called by TCRdb with MiXCR from the multiplex PCR reads. Of about 270,000 distinct CDR3 sequences in the sample, roughly 22% were seen once. Sequenced input: blood. The source is a man aged 30-40 years with Graves' ophthalmopathy. The chain is built from TRBV7-8 and TRBJ2-3; D perhaps matches TRBD2 (6 bases). This chain's CDR3 is CASSDTREYPDTQYF. The CDR3 DNA sequence: TGTGCCAGCTCCGATACTCGGGAGTACCCAGATACGCAGTATTTT.